What follows describes a single T cell receptor (beta chain). Its specificity is unknown. The junction differs from germline at one of its ends, possibly a read error. This sample is drawn from a study of blood T cells in healthy people across ages. This CDR3 comprises 14 residues. Germline V CDR1 and CDR2: SGHRS, YFSETQ. Whole-study findings and limits: Diversity was higher, and naive CD4+ cells more numerous, in long-lived donors than in aged donors.

With a J-beta primer mix and a sample-barcoded 5' primer, a second PCR ran about 7 to 12 cycles. MiXCR, applied by TCRdb to the 5' RACE reads, yields one record per CDR3 protein. Of 700,000 to 850,000 distinct CDR3 sequences listed, about 48% are singletons. Sequenced input: blood. The chain links TRBV5-1 to TRBJ2-4; D unclear. Gene TRBJ2-5 matches the end of the DNA better, so the J call may be wrong. This sequence was found in a man aged 80 or over in good health. DNA of the CDR3: TGCACCAGCAGCTTGGTCGGCAGTCAAGAGACCCAGTACTTC. This translates into CTSSLVGSQETQYF.